The clone carrying this T cell receptor beta chain was seen only a few times. What it binds is unknown. CDR1 is SGHNT, CDR2 YYREEE, per germline (reference sequence). V shed 2 bases and J shed 0 bases, with 7 bases lying between them. This CDR3 region has 14 residues. This entry is derived from a study of cytomegalovirus exposure and HLA in healthy donors. Whole-study findings and limits: One variant, a missense change in DCLRE1C, was linked in a later analysis to TCR beta V- and J-gene trimming. HLA allele associations emerged for 16,951 TCR beta sequences in a later analysis, at 0.05 false discovery rate.

PCR involved 60 Vbeta and 13 Jbeta primers. Only in-frame clones appear in the TCRdb table, and some are missing; sequencing was by immunoSEQ multiplex PCR. The profile covers about 200,000 clones, with 75% to 90% appearing a single time and less than 0.35% taken by the ten largest. Sequencing was done on a sample of PBMCs. The gene calls are TRBV5-4 and TRBJ2-3; the D is unclear. This clonotype was sampled from a woman in her 30s in good health and CMV-seronegative. Here the CDR3 DNA reads TGTGCCAGCAGCTTCGACATTAGCACAGATACGCAGTATTTT. This gives the protein CASSFDISTDTQYF.